A single sample is the source of the 22 T cell receptor beta chains below, sequenced in a study of Ad26.COV2.S vaccination and SARS-CoV-2 variants. The table came from immunoSEQ multiplex PCR; TCRdb's copy has only in-frame clones and leaves some out. The data contain about 220,000 clones, around 89% of them seen just once; the ten biggest clones take up roughly 10%. Noted treatment: 15 to 20 received Ad26.COV2.S at low or high dose, single or two shots; roughly five received placebo; per-sample allocation not given. After the first vaccine or placebo injection, samples were drawn on day 63. This sample comprised peripheral blood, obtained in a trial of Ad26.COV2.S vaccine versus placebo. The receptors here all came from a person between 18 and 65 years old who received the Ad26.COV2.S COVID-19 vaccine or a placebo.

The rearrangement uses TRBV19 and TRBJ2-1; 8 positions agree with TRBD2. Trimming removed 4 bases from V and 14 bases from J; junction bases left unmatched: 10. The germline V gene encodes CDR1 LNHDA and CDR2 SQIVND (reference sequence). The CDR3 covers 13 residues. The CDR3 sequence: CASSTQRGSLKFF. The CDR3 DNA reads as TGTGCCAGTAGTACCCAGCGGGGGTCCCTCAAGTTCTTC. Using reference TRBV19 and TRBJ2-1 for the parts outside the CDR3, the full variable domain is DGGITQSPKYLFRKEGQNVTLSCEQNLNHDAMYWYRQDPGQGLRLIYYSQIVNDFQKGDIAEGYSVSREKKESFPLTVTSAQKNPTAFYLCASSTQRGSLKFFGPGTRLTVL.

CDR3 coding DNA: TGTGCCATCAGAATGGTGTTCGGCACTGAAGCTTTCTTT. Encoded protein: CAIRMVFGTEAFF. The chain employs TRBV10-3 and TRBJ1-1, with D uncertain. The length of the CDR3 is 13 residues. Germline V gives CDR1 ENHRY, CDR2 SYGVKD. V lost 6 bases and J 4 bases, leaving 12 bases between the germline ends.

V gene TRBV6-5 combines with J gene TRBJ1-2, with TRBD1 matching over 7 bases. This CDR3 is 15 amino acids long. Looked up from germline, CDR1 is MNHEY and CDR2 is SVGAGI. The V gene end was trimmed by 4 bases and the J gene end by 5 bases; junction bases not matched to a gene: 10. CDR3 nucleotides: TGTGCCAGCAGTTTCGACAGGGCCATACGGTATGGCTACACCTTC. This sequence encodes CASSFDRAIRYGYTF.

The chain links TRBV6-5 to TRBJ1-5; D call uncertain. Germline-derived CDR1 and CDR2 are MNHEY and SVGAGI. This CDR3 comprises 12 residues. The ends were cut back, 10 bases at V and 4 bases at J, with 11 bases in the middle. For the CDR3, the DNA is TGTGCCACCGGACGGGGAAATCAGCCCCAGCATTTT. Protein product: CATGRGNQPQHF.

This clone was counted only a few times. This chain uses TRBV28 with TRBJ1-1; 9 bases are shared with TRBD1. J gave up 9 bases and V 6 bases, and 8 bases lay outside the gene matches. CDR1 MDHEN and CDR2 SYDVKM come from the germline V gene. This CDR3 is 13 amino acids long. The CDR3 nucleotides read TGTGCCAGCAGAAGGGACAGGGTGGGGAAAGCTTTCTTT. Protein: CASRRDRVGKAFF. Variable domain in full (rest from reference TRBV28 and TRBJ1-1): DVKVTQSSRYLVKRTGEKVFLECVQDMDHENMFWYRQDPGLGLRLIYFSYDVKMKEKGDIPEGYSVSREKKERFSLILESASTNQTSMYLCASRRDRVGKAFFGQGTRLTVV.

This clone occurred once. The chain joins TRBV27 to TRBJ2-7; TRBD1 might be the D (5 bases). The CDR3 contains 13 residues. Germline-derived CDR1 and CDR2 are MNHEY and SMNVEV (reference sequence). V lost 5 bases and J 4 bases, leaving 12 bases between the germline ends. CDR3 DNA sequence: TGTGCCAGCAGTACAGGCCTTACTTACGAGCAGTACTTC. It translates to CASSTGLTYEQYF.

This CDR3 reads CASSEQQGAREKLFF. The CDR3 DNA is TGTGCCAGCAGTGAGCAACAGGGGGCGAGAGAAAAACTGTTTTTT. The V and J genes are TRBV6-2 or TRBV6-3 and TRBJ1-4, with 9 bases that match TRBD1. Germline trimming cut 5 bases from V and 8 bases from J; bases unmatched to any gene: 9. This CDR3 is built from 15 residues. Germline assignment: CDR1 MNHEY and CDR2 SVGEGT.

V gene TRBV7-9 combines with J gene TRBJ1-2, with D uncertain. V gave up 5 bases and J gave up 0 bases, with 16 bases separating them. The CDR3 runs to 16 residues. In germline, CDR1 is SEHNR, CDR2 FQNEAQ (reference sequence). The CDR3 is CASSDNTGEANYGYTF. In DNA form, the CDR3 reads TGTGCCAGCAGCGATAATACGGGCGAAGCTAACTATGGCTACACCTTC.

This sequence joins TRBV7-3 and TRBJ2-1, with 9 bases lining up with TRBD1. J lost 7 bases, V lost 2 bases, and 12 bases had no gene match. CDR3 length: 17 residues. From germline, CDR1 is SGHTA and CDR2 FQGTGA. The CDR3 DNA reads TGTGCCAGCAGCTTAGACCCCATTCGGGGACAGGGTAATGAGCAGTTCTTC. Translated, it gives CASSLDPIRGQGNEQFF.

This chain joins TRBV5-4 and TRBJ2-1, with TRBD2 matching 11 bases. Trimming at V came to 4 bases and at J to 8 bases, leaving 8 bases not matched to a gene. This CDR3 has 15 amino acids. CDR1 is SGHNT, CDR2 YYREEE, per germline (reference sequence). CDR3: CASSVAGGRKDEQFF. In DNA form, the CDR3 reads TGTGCCAGCAGCGTAGCGGGGGGGCGAAAAGATGAGCAGTTCTTC.

This chain links TRBV7-2 with TRBJ1-6; no reliable D call. V was pared by 8 bases and J by 2 bases, with 13 bases between. Germline V gene lookup returns CDR1 SGHTA and CDR2 FQGNSA. CDR3 size: 15 residues. The CDR3: CASAQRRAYNSPLHF. CDR3 bases: TGTGCCAGCGCCCAACGGAGGGCCTATAATTCACCCCTCCACTTT.

The rearrangement joins TRBV19 to TRBJ1-2; TRBD1 agrees at 8 bases. Germline CDR1 is LNHDA and CDR2 is SQIVND (reference sequence). The CDR3 loop spans 13 amino acids. Trimming took 7 bases from V and 6 from J; bases not matched to a gene: 7. CDR3 amino acids: CASTRQDRDGYTF. The CDR3 nucleotides read TGTGCCAGTACCAGGCAGGACAGGGATGGCTACACCTTC.

The chain recombines TRBV20-1 with TRBJ1-5; TRBD1 matches 7 bases. CDR3 length: 14 amino acids. The ends lost 6 bases at V and 5 bases at J; junction bases unmatched: 10. From germline, CDR1 is DFQATT and CDR2 SNEGSKA (reference sequence). The CDR3 DNA is TGCAGTGCAAGTGGGACAGATCGCTATCAGCCCCAGCATTTT. It is translated as CSASGTDRYQPQHF.

The V gene is TRBV3-1 (or the pseudogene TRBV3-2), the J gene TRBJ1-5; D is uncertain. This CDR3 comprises 15 residues. The V end lost 4 bases, the J end lost 0 bases, and 10 bases lay between the germline ends. Germline-derived CDR1 and CDR2 are LGHDT and YNNKEL (reference sequence). CDR3 region: CASSPTRNSNQPQHF. In nucleotides, the CDR3 is TGTGCCAGCAGCCCTACCCGAAATAGCAATCAGCCCCAGCATTTT.

This chain links TRBV19 with TRBJ2-2; D ambiguous. The CDR3 consists of 13 residues. Trimming pared 7 bases from V and 6 bases from J, leaving 12 bases between. The germline CDR1 and CDR2 sequences are LNHDA and SQIVND (reference sequence). In DNA form, the CDR3 reads TGTGCCAGTACCTATTTAGGCCCCGGGGAGCTGTTTTTT. Its protein product is CASTYLGPGELFF.

The chain joins TRBV2 to TRBJ2-5; 8 bases align to TRBD1. CDR3 length: 13 amino acids. The germline V gene encodes CDR1 SNHLY and CDR2 FYNNEI. The V segment lost 4 bases and the J segment 4 bases; nucleotides outside the gene matches: 2. The CDR3 here is CASSGQGSETQYF. CDR3 nucleotides: TGTGCCAGCAGTGGACAGGGGTCAGAGACCCAGTACTTC.

The V gene is TRBV5-4, the J gene TRBJ1-4; 7 positions match TRBD1. Losses at the gene ends were 5 bases for V and 0 bases for J; bases not matched to a gene: 7. The CDR3 sequence is 16 residues long. Per germline, CDR1 SGHNT and CDR2 YYREEE (reference sequence). The CDR3 protein is CASSSRQGPTNEKLFF. The CDR3 DNA reads as TGTGCCAGCAGTTCTCGACAGGGCCCAACTAATGAAAAACTGTTTTTT. Using reference TRBV5-4 and TRBJ1-4 for the parts outside the CDR3, the full variable domain is ETGVTQSPTHLIKTRGQQVTLRCSSQSGHNTVSWYQQALGQGPQFIFQYYREEENGRGNFPPRFSGLQFPNYSSELNVNALELDDSALYLCASSSRQGPTNEKLFFGSGTQLSVL.

V is TRBV4-1 and J is TRBJ2-7; the D gene is possibly TRBD1 (5 bases). V lost 0 bases, J lost 2 bases, and 11 bases lay in between. Germline V gene sequence: CDR1 MGHRA, CDR2 YSYEKL. The CDR3 has 15 residues. In DNA, the CDR3 is TGCGCCAGCAGCCAAGATGAAGGACAAGCCTACGAGCAGTACTTC. This encodes CASSQDEGQAYEQYF.

The chain is built from TRBV10-3 and TRBJ1-1; D unclear. This CDR3 has 14 amino acids. V shed 8 bases and J shed 5 bases, with 18 bases lying between them. The germline gives CDR1 ENHRY, CDR2 SYGVKD. CDR3 DNA: TGTGCCATCGACGCTGGGGATGACAATACTGAAGCTTTCTTT. Translating gives CAIDAGDDNTEAFF.

The chain employs TRBV6-5 and TRBJ2-3; the D is unclear. V lost 7 bases and J 5 bases, leaving 19 bases between the germline ends. The CDR3 runs to 15 residues. Germline CDR1 MNHEY, CDR2 SVGAGI. The CDR3 DNA is TGTGCCAGCACCTCCCTCGGGCTGGACCGAGATACGCAGTATTTT. This gives the protein CASTSLGLDRDTQYF.

This chain links TRBV5-6 with TRBJ2-7; D perhaps matches TRBD2 (6 bases). This CDR3 comprises 13 residues. V was cut by 0 bases and J by 7 bases, with 11 bases left in between. Germline values: CDR1 SGHDT, CDR2 YYEEEE. In nucleotides, the CDR3 is TGTGCCAGCAGCTTGGTGGCGGGGCAGGAGCAGTACTTC. As protein: CASSLVAGQEQYF. Combining the CDR3 with reference TRBV5-6 and TRBJ2-7 gives the whole variable domain DAGVTQSPTHLIKTRGQQVTLRCSPKSGHDTVSWYQQALGQGPQFIFQYYEEEERQRGNFPDRFSGHQFPNYSSELNVNALLLGDSALYLCASSLVAGQEQYFGPGTRLTVT.

This chain joins TRBV7-2 and TRBJ2-5; 7 nucleotides line up with TRBD1. V dropped 1 base and J dropped 2; count of bases not matched to a gene: 7. The CDR3 is 16 residues long. Germline CDR1 is SGHTA and CDR2 is FQGNSA. CDR3 residues: CASSLGGTALQETQYF. CDR3 nucleotides: TGTGCCAGCAGCTTAGGTGGGACAGCGCTTCAAGAGACCCAGTACTTC.